This T cell receptor (beta chain) stems from a study of T cell responses to AZD1222 COVID-19 vaccine. Study findings and constraints: Reportedly, close to half of spike-specific TCRs are directed against unmutated variant regions. Among the donors, most were white British and more were female, and clonal diversity was possibly underestimated. Recipients of AZD1222 seropositive at baseline numbered only five or six.

Sequenced by immunoSEQ multiplex PCR; TCRdb stores in-frame clones only, minus some. The sample holds 90,000 or so clones, about 89% seen once. Regarding this clone: What it binds is unknown.

The sequence derives from an adult who received the AZD1222 COVID-19 vaccine. This material consisted of peripheral blood, taken 28 days after the second AZD1222 dose.

CDR3 coding DNA: TGTGCCAGCAGCTGGACAGAGACCCAGTACTTC. Translating gives CASSWTETQYF. This chain connects TRBV7-2 to TRBJ2-5; D is unclear. This CDR3 has 11 amino acids. The ends were cut back, 4 bases at V and 4 bases at J, with 4 bases in the middle. The germline V gene encodes CDR1 SGHTA and CDR2 FQGNSA. The whole variable domain, filled in from reference TRBV7-2 and TRBJ2-5, reads GAGVSQSPSNKVTEKGKDVELRCDPISGHTALYWYRQSLGQGLEFLIYFQGNSAPDKSGLPSDRFSAERTGGSVSTLTIQRTQQEDSAVYLCASSWTETQYFGPGTRLLVL.